Below, 22 T cell receptor beta chains from the same sample are listed, as sequenced in a study of cytomegalovirus exposure and HLA in healthy donors. 60 Vbeta and 13 Jbeta primers were used in PCR. Repertoires were generated with immunoSEQ multiplex PCR, while TCRdb's copy carries only in-frame clones and drops some. The sample has 90,000 to 120,000 clones, less than 75% seen once; the top ten hold under 13%. Sequenced: PBMCs. These receptors originate from a man aged 35-49 years in good health and CMV-seropositive.

On this clone: Other nucleotide sequences in the sample specify the same CDR3. The genes are TRBV19 and TRBJ2-5, with a possible D match to TRBD2 (6 bases). Germline CDR1 and CDR2: LNHDA and SQIVND (reference sequence). The V gene lost 4 bases and the J gene lost 4 bases, with 10 bases spanning the gap. The CDR3 covers 13 residues. In DNA form, the CDR3 reads TGTGCCAGTAGTAGGGCCGGGGGAGAGACCCAGTACTTC. Translation: CASSRAGGETQYF.

This sequence joins TRBV28 and TRBJ1-2, with no clear D. The CDR3 consists of 13 residues. Trimming shortened V by 5 bases and J by 8 bases, and 15 bases separated the two germline ends. CDR1 is MDHEN and CDR2 is SYDVKM in the germline V gene. The CDR3 region has the DNA TGTGCCAGCAGTCCCCGACGTATACAGGGCTACACCTTC. Translated, it gives CASSPRRIQGYTF.

This chain connects TRBV6-5 to TRBJ1-2, with TRBD1 matching 9 bases. After removal of 6 bases from V and 2 bases from J, the junction contained 1 base not matched to a gene. Germline V gives CDR1 MNHEY, CDR2 SVGAGI. The CDR3 runs to 13 residues. In DNA, the CDR3 is TGTGCCAGCAGGGGGACAGGGAACTATGGCTACACCTTC. Translation gives CASRGTGNYGYTF.

CDR3 nucleotides: TGTGCCAGCAGCTTAATTCCGGACAGACATACGCAGTATTTT. Translation gives CASSLIPDRHTQYF. The chain recombines TRBV11-2 with TRBJ2-3; TRBD1 might be the D (6 bases). CDR1 is SGHAT and CDR2 is FQNNGV in the germline V gene. This CDR3 has 14 amino acids. V lost 2 bases and J lost 7, with 13 bases in between. Using reference TRBV11-2 and TRBJ2-3 for the parts outside the CDR3, the full variable domain is EAGVAQSPRYKIIEKRQSVAFWCNPISGHATLYWYQQILGQGPKLLIQFQNNGVVDDSQLPKDRFSAERLKGVDSTLKIQPAKLEDSAVYLCASSLIPDRHTQYFGPGTRLTVL.

A few counts support this clone. This sequence joins TRBV2 and TRBJ2-3; 9 nucleotides agree with TRBD1. From germline, CDR1 is SNHLY and CDR2 FYNNEI. CDR3 length: 13 amino acids. V shed 4 bases, J shed 4 bases, and the junction held 0 bases outside the gene matches. As DNA, the CDR3 is TGTGCCAGCAGTGGACAGGGGGCAGATACGCAGTATTTT. It is translated as CASSGQGADTQYF.

This clone has more than one count but fewer than ten. V and J are TRBV5-1 and TRBJ2-1; D uncertain. The CDR3 is made up of 12 amino acids. Germline CDR1 reads SGHRS; CDR2 reads YFSETQ. V was cut by 5 bases and J by 8 bases, with 11 bases left in between. In nucleotides, the CDR3 is TGCGCCAGCAGAAGAAGTCTAGATGAGCAGTTCTTC. This codes for CASRRSLDEQFF.

The chain is built from TRBV18 and TRBJ2-5; the match to TRBD2 covers 15 bases. This CDR3 contains 17 residues. J lost 5 bases, V lost 3 bases, and 7 bases had no gene match. Germline loops: CDR1 KGHSH, CDR2 LQKENI. This CDR3 reads CASSPTRTSGRVETQYF. The CDR3 DNA is TGTGCCAGCTCACCCACTCGGACTAGCGGGAGGGTGGAGACCCAGTACTTC. The whole variable domain, remainder taken from reference TRBV18 and TRBJ2-5, is NAGVMQNPRHLVRRRGQEARLRCSPMKGHSHVYWYRQLPEEGLKFMVYLQKENIIDESGMPKERFSAEFPKEGPSILRIQQVVRGDSAAYFCASSPTRTSGRVETQYFGPGTRLLVL.

This chain joins TRBV11-2 and TRBJ2-3; 7 bases match TRBD2. CDR3 length equals 13 residues. Germline values: CDR1 SGHAT, CDR2 FQNNGV. Unmatched junction bases numbered 9, after V lost 8 bases and J lost 7 bases. As DNA, the CDR3 is TGTGCCAGCGTCGGGACTAATGAATATACGCAGTATTTT. Protein product: CASVGTNEYTQYF.

This rearrangement joins TRBV19 to TRBJ1-2, with D perhaps TRBD1 (5 bases). The CDR3 is 14 amino acids. Per germline, CDR1 LNHDA and CDR2 SQIVND (reference sequence). Trimming removed 8 bases at V and 6 bases at J, with 19 bases between. CDR3 amino acids: CASLPNRLSDGYTF. The DNA for the CDR3 is TGTGCCAGTCTTCCCAACAGGCTGAGTGATGGCTACACCTTC.

The chain carries TRBV7-2 and TRBJ2-2; D gene uncertain. CDR1 is SGHTA, CDR2 FQGNSA, per germline. The CDR3 sequence is 16 residues long. V dropped 1 base and J dropped 1 base, with 10 bases sitting between them. The CDR3 coding sequence is TGTGCCAGCAGCTTAGTACCTGCCGGGAACACCGGGGAGCTGTTTTTT. It is translated as CASSLVPAGNTGELFF.

This clone was observed a handful of times. The J gene is TRBJ1-4, the V gene TRBV11-2, with TRBD1 as a possible D gene (6 bases). V dropped 0 bases and J dropped 8 bases, with 16 bases sitting between them. Per germline, CDR1 SGHAT and CDR2 FQNNGV. The CDR3 runs to 16 residues. The DNA for the CDR3 is TGTGCCAGCAGCTTAGATCTGGGGGGGGGCAGCGAAAAACTGTTTTTT. This gives the protein CASSLDLGGGSEKLFF.

CDR3 region: CASSSTSGSGTGELFF. For the CDR3, the DNA is TGTGCCAGCAGCTCGACTAGCGGGAGCGGAACCGGGGAGCTGTTTTTT. The rearrangement uses TRBV7-3 and TRBJ2-2, with 12 bases aligning to TRBD2. This CDR3 region has 16 residues. J gave up 5 bases and V 4 bases, and 5 bases lay outside the gene matches. Germline V gene lookup returns CDR1 SGHTA and CDR2 FQGTGA.

The genes are TRBV14 and TRBJ2-3; D call uncertain. Germline values: CDR1 SGHDN, CDR2 FVKESK. The CDR3 is 17 residues long. V dropped 4 bases and J dropped 0 bases, with 17 bases sitting between them. The CDR3 spells CASSLYGETTSTDTQYF. CDR3 DNA: TGTGCCAGCAGCCTGTACGGCGAGACGACTAGCACAGATACGCAGTATTTT.

The chain is built from TRBV10-3 and TRBJ2-1; 9 bases fit TRBD2. The CDR3 is 14 residues long. Per germline, CDR1 ENHRY and CDR2 SYGVKD. The V and J ends lost 10 bases and 3 bases, in that order; junction bases with no gene match: 7. CDR3: CATVGREGYNEQFF. CDR3 sequence (DNA): TGTGCCACCGTCGGGCGGGAGGGCTACAATGAGCAGTTCTTC.

The chain joins TRBV30 to TRBJ2-7, with 12 bases identical to TRBD2. CDR3 length: 15 residues. J lost 0 bases, V lost 3 bases, and 3 bases had no gene match. Germline V gives CDR1 GTSNPN, CDR2 SVGIG (reference sequence). The CDR3 region is CAWRGLAGSSYEQYF. CDR3 nucleotides: TGTGCCTGGAGGGGACTAGCGGGCTCCTCCTACGAGCAGTACTTC.

J is TRBJ1-5 and V is TRBV19; 8 bases agree with TRBD1. Germline V gives CDR1 LNHDA, CDR2 SQIVND (reference sequence). Unmatched junction bases numbered 4, after V lost 1 base and J lost 5 bases. The CDR3 runs 15 residues. For the CDR3, the DNA is TGTGCCAGTAGTATAGCAGGGGGCGGAGATCAGCCCCAGCATTTT. Protein: CASSIAGGGDQPQHF.

This sequence joins TRBV7-3 and TRBJ2-1, with TRBD2 as a possible D gene (6 bases). CDR1 and CDR2 from the germline V gene are SGHTA and FQGTGA. The CDR3 is 14 amino acids. Trimming took 3 bases from V and 10 from J, leaving 16 bases between them. CDR3 bases: TGTGCCAGCAGCTTCCCGGGACTCCGAACAGAGCAGTTCTTC. As protein: CASSFPGLRTEQFF. The whole variable domain, filled in from reference TRBV7-3 and TRBJ2-1, reads GAGVSQTPSNKVTEKGKYVELRCDPISGHTALYWYRQSLGQGPEFLIYFQGTGAADDSGLPNDRFFAVRPEGSVSTLKIQRTERGDSAVYLCASSFPGLRTEQFFGPGTRLTVL.

This clone showed up just a few times. The chain couples TRBV14 to TRBJ2-7; possible D gene TRBD1, 6 bases. The CDR3 length is 14 residues. CDR1 SGHDN and CDR2 FVKESK come from the germline V gene. Trimming shortened V by 2 bases and J by 1 base, and 9 bases separated the two germline ends. The CDR3 coding sequence is TGTGCCAGCAGCCAACTCGGACAGTCCTACGAGCAGTACGTC. It translates to CASSQLGQSYEQYV.

The chain carries TRBV5-1 and TRBJ2-4; 9 bases are a match to TRBD1. The CDR3 is 15 amino acids. J gave up 5 bases and V 3 bases, and 6 bases lay outside the gene matches. The germline CDR1 and CDR2 sequences are SGHRS and YFSETQ. CDR3 amino acids: CASSSTGGLENIQYF. The CDR3 nucleotides read TGCGCCAGCAGCTCGACAGGGGGTCTGGAAAACATTCAGTACTTC.

The V call is TRBV7-8, the J call TRBJ1-5; tentative D call: TRBD1 (6 bases). The V and J ends lost 5 bases and 5 bases respectively, with 13 bases between them. Looked up from germline, CDR1 is SGHVS and CDR2 is FQNEAQ. The CDR3 has 14 residues. The CDR3 reads CASSLTGMYQPQHF. For the CDR3, the DNA is TGTGCCAGCAGCCTTACAGGGATGTATCAGCCCCAGCATTTT.

The rearrangement uses TRBV5-4 and TRBJ2-1; 11 positions match TRBD2. Germline V gives CDR1 SGHNT, CDR2 YYREEE (reference sequence). The CDR3 is 18 residues long. Germline trimming cut 5 bases from V and 4 bases from J; bases unmatched to any gene: 14. The CDR3 reads CASSPGTSGKLLYNEQFF. The CDR3 coding sequence is TGTGCCAGCAGTCCCGGGACTAGCGGAAAACTTTTATACAATGAGCAGTTCTTC.

This chain joins TRBV11-3 and TRBJ2-3; 9 nucleotides line up with TRBD1. Germline CDR1 is SGHNT and CDR2 is YENEEA. The V gene end was trimmed by 0 bases and the J gene end by 3 bases; junction bases not matched to a gene: 7. CDR3 length equals 17 residues. Written as DNA, the CDR3 is TGTGCCAGCAGCTTAGATAAAATGGGACAGGGTACAGATACGCAGTATTTT. Translated, it gives CASSLDKMGQGTDTQYF.